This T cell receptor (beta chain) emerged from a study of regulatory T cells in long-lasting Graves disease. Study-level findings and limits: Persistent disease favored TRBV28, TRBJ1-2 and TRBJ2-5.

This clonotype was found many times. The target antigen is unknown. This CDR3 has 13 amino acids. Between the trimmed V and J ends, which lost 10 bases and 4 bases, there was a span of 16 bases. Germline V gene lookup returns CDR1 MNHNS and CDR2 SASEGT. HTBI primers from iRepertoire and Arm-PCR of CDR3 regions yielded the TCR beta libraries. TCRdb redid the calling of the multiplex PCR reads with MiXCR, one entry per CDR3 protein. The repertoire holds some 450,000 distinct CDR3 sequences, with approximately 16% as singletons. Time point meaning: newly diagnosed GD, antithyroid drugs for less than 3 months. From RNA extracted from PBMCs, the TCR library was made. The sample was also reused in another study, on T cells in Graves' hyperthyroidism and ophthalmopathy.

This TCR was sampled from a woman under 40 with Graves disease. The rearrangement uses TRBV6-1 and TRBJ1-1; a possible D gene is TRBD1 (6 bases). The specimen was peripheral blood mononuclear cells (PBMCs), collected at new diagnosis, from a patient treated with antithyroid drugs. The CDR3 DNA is TGTGCCACTTTAGGGGGGCACGGCACTGAAGCTTTCTTT. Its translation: CATLGGHGTEAFF.